The rows below give T cell receptor beta chains drawn from one sample of a study of chemoradiotherapy in HPV16-positive cancers. Profiled with immunoSEQ multiplex PCR; TCRdb holds only in-frame clones, not every one. The sample lists about 32,000 clones; about 87% were seen once. Sequences were derived from blood, sampled from a patient who underwent chemoradiotherapy. The receptors come from a human donor with HPV-associated anogenital cancer. The CDR3 runs from the conserved cysteine through the conserved F or W. The D gene is left open where the match is weak. Not all rows give a size; the values are once, few, many and, for expanded clones, a class.

V: TRBV19; D: .; length: 15; J: TRBJ2-2; size: .; CDR3: CASSIGGGVSGELFF; DNA: TGTGCCAGTAGTATAGGGGGTGGAGTTTCCGGGGAGCTGTTTTTT
V: TRBV4-2; D: .; length: 15; J: TRBJ2-1; size: .; CDR3: CASRDGSGNYNEQFF; DNA: TGTGCCAGCAGGGACGGTAGCGGAAATTACAATGAGCAGTTCTTC
V: TRBV27; D: TRBD1; length: 18; J: TRBJ2-3; size: .; CDR3: CASSLSSGGTVSTDTQYF; DNA: TGTGCCAGCAGTTTATCGTCGGGTGGGACAGTCAGCACAGATACGCAGTATTTT
V: TRBV6-1; D: .; length: 17; J: TRBJ2-1; size: .; CDR3: CASSEEGDTGSYNEQFF; DNA: TGTGCCAGCAGTGAAGAGGGTGATACGGGCTCCTACAATGAGCAGTTCTTC
V: TRBV19; D: TRBD1; length: 15; J: TRBJ2-2; size: .; CDR3: CASRTTGANTGELFF; DNA: TGTGCCAGTAGGACGACAGGGGCGAACACCGGGGAGCTGTTTTTT
V: TRBV10-3; D: .; length: 14; J: TRBJ2-1; size: few; CDR3: CAISTGSSYNEQFF; DNA: TGTGCCATCAGTACAGGGAGCTCCTACAATGAGCAGTTCTTC
V: TRBV7-2; D: TRBD1; length: 15; J: TRBJ1-1; size: .; CDR3: CASSPHGGTATEAFF; DNA: TGTGCCAGCAGCCCCCACGGAGGGACAGCCACTGAAGCTTTCTTT
V: TRBV27; D: .; length: 13; J: TRBJ1-3; size: .; CDR3: CASSFREGNTIYF; DNA: TGTGCCAGCAGTTTTAGGGAGGGGAACACCATATATTTT
V: TRBV7-6; D: .; length: 15; J: TRBJ2-3; size: .; CDR3: CASSLRDFRTDTQYF; DNA: TGTGCCAGCAGCTTAAGGGACTTTCGCACAGATACGCAGTATTTT
V: TRBV7-2; D: TRBD2; length: 16; J: TRBJ2-5; size: .; CDR3: CASSSWTSGSLETQYF; DNA: TGTGCCAGCAGCTCCTGGACTAGCGGGAGTCTAGAGACCCAGTACTTC
V: TRBV7-3; D: TRBD1; length: 15; J: TRBJ2-3; size: once; CDR3: CASSSTGGGADTQYF; DNA: TGTGCCAGCAGCTCGACAGGGGGCGGTGCAGATACGCAGTATTTT
V: TRBV28; D: .; length: 17; J: TRBJ1-2; size: once; CDR3: CASSSGTGRITDYGYTF; DNA: TGTGCCAGCAGCTCCGGGACCGGACGAATCACAGACTATGGCTACACCTTC
V: TRBV4-2; D: .; length: 14; J: TRBJ1-4; size: .; CDR3: CASSPGKGDEKLFF; DNA: TGTGCCAGCAGCCCTGGTAAGGGAGATGAAAAACTGTTTTTT
V: TRBV5-1; D: .; length: 17; J: TRBJ2-7; size: .; CDR3: CASSLEGGMGFGYEQYF; DNA: TGCGCCAGCAGCCTTGAAGGGGGGATGGGTTTTGGTTACGAGCAGTACTTC
V: TRBV14; D: TRBD1; length: 16; J: TRBJ1-2; size: .; CDR3: CASSPVPGQGNYGYTF; DNA: TGTGCCAGCAGCCCCGTCCCGGGACAGGGGAACTATGGCTACACCTTC
V: TRBV15; D: .; length: 15; J: TRBJ1-1; size: .; CDR3: CATSRLHWQETEAFF; DNA: TGTGCCACCAGCAGGTTACACTGGCAGGAGACTGAAGCTTTCTTT
V: TRBV9; D: .; length: 15; J: TRBJ1-2; size: .; CDR3: CASSPRDAANYGYTF; DNA: TGTGCCAGCAGCCCCAGGGATGCGGCTAACTATGGCTACACCTTC
V: TRBV27; D: .; length: 15; J: TRBJ1-2; size: once; CDR3: CASSETGIGNYGYTF; DNA: TGTGCCAGCAGTGAAACAGGTATTGGAAACTATGGCTACACCTTC
V: TRBV25-1; D: TRBD1; length: 16; J: TRBJ2-7; size: .; CDR3: CASSELRGQVSYEQYF; DNA: TGTGCCAGCAGTGAATTAAGGGGACAGGTCTCCTACGAGCAGTACTTC
V: TRBV5-6; D: TRBD2; length: 16; J: TRBJ2-2; size: .; CDR3: CASSLAGLMGTGELFF; DNA: TGTGCCAGCAGCTTAGCGGGACTGATGGGGACCGGGGAGCTGTTTTTT
V: TRBV21-1; D: .; length: 15; J: TRBJ2-3; size: few; CDR3: CASSSRLGITDTQYF; DNA: TGTGCCAGCAGCTCTCGACTGGGTATCACAGATACGCAGTATTTT
V: TRBV2; D: .; length: 15; J: TRBJ1-1; size: .; CDR3: CASRPKTALNTEAFF; DNA: TGTGCCAGCCGACCAAAGACGGCCCTGAACACTGAAGCTTTCTTT
V: TRBV9; D: TRBD2; length: 17; J: TRBJ2-3; size: few; CDR3: CASSSGTSGGGKDTQYF; DNA: TGTGCCAGCAGCAGCGGGACTAGCGGGGGAGGCAAAGATACGCAGTATTTT
V: TRBV19; D: TRBD1; length: 17; J: TRBJ2-1; size: .; CDR3: CASRGQGAQGSYNEQFF; DNA: TGTGCCAGTAGGGGACAGGGGGCGCAGGGCTCCTACAATGAGCAGTTCTTC
V: TRBV4-1; D: TRBD2; length: 16; J: TRBJ2-7; size: .; CDR3: CASSQEKRGGVYEQYF; DNA: TGCGCCAGCAGCCAAGAAAAGCGGGGGGGTGTCTACGAGCAGTACTTC